The sequence of this T cell receptor (beta chain) was determined in a study of CXCR3-negative and CXCR3-positive naive CD8 T cells. Study overall: Each library gave roughly 1.5 +/- 0.3 million of approximately 130 million TRB reads.

Each TRB cDNA library was prepared by 5' RACE (with UMI labels). TCRdb re-called the 5' RACE reads and catalogs CDR3 proteins one per entry, DNA excluded. The table lists under 65,000 distinct CDR3 sequences. The CDR3 extends over 15 amino acids. CDR1 is MDHEN and CDR2 is SYDVKM in the germline V gene. This clonotype originated in a human donor in good health. Some clones in this sample may be carry-over from other donors' samples. Sequenced sample: memory CD8+ T cells from blood. The chain employs TRBV28 and TRBJ2-1; without DNA, the TCRdb call of TRBD1 cannot be checked. CDR3: CASSLTGTGDNEQFF.